Here is one TCR beta chain with its context. The data stem from a study of T cell responses to AZD1222 COVID-19 vaccine. Germline V CDR1 and CDR2: SGHAT, FQNNGV. V lost 2 bases, J lost 6 bases, and 11 bases lay in between. The CDR3 length is 14 residues. The repertoire was sequenced with immunoSEQ multiplex PCR; TCRdb's copy has only in-frame clones and lacks some. The data contain 150,000 to 200,000 clones, around 90% of them singletons. The V call is TRBV11-2, the J call TRBJ2-1; D may be TRBD2 (5 bases). This receptor was taken from an adult who received the AZD1222 COVID-19 vaccine. The material was peripheral blood, obtained 28 days after the second AZD1222 dose. The CDR3 reads CASSLLAGLNEQFF. In DNA, the CDR3 is TGTGCCAGCAGCTTACTGGCGGGCCTCAATGAGCAGTTCTTC.